These T cell receptor beta chains were read from a single sample in a study of naive and memory T cell subsets. TCRdb re-analysed the UMI-ligation and nested PCR reads in MiXCR, keeping a single row per CDR3 protein. The table has tens of thousands of distinct CDR3 sequences, approximately 14% seen once. Sequencing was performed on central memory CD4+ T cells from blood. These receptors were taken from a human donor in good health. Both conserved end residues are part of each CDR3. The order of the fields is D gene, clone size, V gene, J gene, CDR3 protein, CDR3 DNA. D genes are given only for firm matches. For some rows the clone size is stated as once, few or many, or as a class when expanded; others skip it.

TRBD2,-,TRBV5-1,TRBJ2-5,CASSLGGSEETQYF,TGCGCCAGCAGCTTGGGCGGGAGTGAAGAGACCCAGTACTTC
-,-,TRBV28,TRBJ2-1,CASSLGRLCNEQFF,TGTGCCAGCAGTTTAGGCAGGTTATGCAATGAGCAGTTCTTC
TRBD2,few,TRBV25-1,TRBJ2-7,CASSAIAGAYEQYF,TGTGCCAGCAGTGCCATAGCGGGGGCCTACGAGCAGTACTTC
TRBD1,many,TRBV29-1,TRBJ2-7,CSVIPGQGYHEQYF,TGCAGCGTTATCCCGGGACAGGGGTACCACGAGCAGTACTTC
TRBD2,-,TRBV7-8,TRBJ2-3,CASSKREGDTQYF,TGTGCCAGCAGCAAAAGGGAGGGAGATACGCAGTATTTT
-,-,TRBV19,TRBJ1-1,CATSPGPGNTEAFF,TGTGCCACCAGTCCGGGCCCAGGGAACACTGAAGCTTTCTTT
TRBD1,-,TRBV7-9,TRBJ1-5,CASSFGPRGRNNNQPQHF,TGTGCCAGCAGCTTTGGGCCCAGGGGGAGGAATAACAATCAGCCCCAGCATTTT
-,few,TRBV6-6,TRBJ2-7,CASRKMTGSYEQYF,TGTGCCAGCAGAAAAATGACAGGTAGCTACGAGCAGTACTTC
TRBD2,many,TRBV20-1,TRBJ2-3,CSARLAGSGTDTQYF,TGCAGTGCTAGGCTAGCGGGATCTGGCACAGATACGCAGTATTTT
-,few,TRBV30,TRBJ2-4,CALKTGGNIQYF,TGTGCACTTAAGACTGGGGGAAACATTCAGTACTTC
TRBD2,-,TRBV7-3,TRBJ2-5,CASSLGGYGETQYF,TGTGCCAGCAGCTTGGGAGGGTACGGAGAGACCCAGTACTTC
-,-,TRBV20-1,TRBJ2-3,CSARRAVSTDTQYF,TGCAGTGCTAGAAGAGCGGTGAGCACAGATACGCAGTATTTT
TRBD1,-,TRBV29-1,TRBJ1-2,CSVAQGARGYTF,TGCAGCGTTGCTCAGGGGGCGCGAGGCTACACCTTC
-,-,TRBV10-3,TRBJ2-7,CAISESTVSSYEQYF,TGTGCCATCAGTGAGTCAACGGTGAGCTCCTACGAGCAGTACTTC
-,-,TRBV5-1,TRBJ2-3,CASRSTFDTDTQYF,TGCGCCAGCAGATCAACATTTGACACAGATACGCAGTATTTT
-,few,TRBV29-1,TRBJ1-1,CSVGVPGMNTEAFF,TGCAGCGTTGGAGTCCCTGGCATGAACACTGAAGCTTTCTTT
-,many,TRBV27,TRBJ1-5,CASSLGWGGRNQPQHF,TGTGCCAGCAGTTTGGGCTGGGGAGGGCGCAATCAGCCCCAGCATTTT
-,few,TRBV20-1,TRBJ1-1,CSARDRYRGNLRNTEAFF,TGCAGTGCTAGAGATCGTTATCGCGGTAACTTAAGGAACACTGAAGCTTTCTTT
TRBD2,few,TRBV6-2/TRBV6-3,TRBJ2-3,CASGPRGAGDQSTDTQYF,TGTGCCAGCGGACCCCGCGGAGCGGGAGATCAGAGCACAGATACGCAGTATTTT
-,few,TRBV2,TRBJ2-3,CARGVASSTDTQYF,TGTGCCAGGGGAGTGGCGTCTAGCACAGATACGCAGTATTTT
-,-,TRBV5-4,TRBJ2-3,CASSLDYHTQYF,TGTGCCAGCAGCTTGGACTACCATACGCAGTATTTT
TRBD2,many,TRBV6-5,TRBJ2-5,CASSEVWGGQETQYF,TGTGCCAGCAGCGAGGTGTGGGGGGGCCAAGAGACCCAGTACTTC
-,-,TRBV6-1,TRBJ1-2,CASFSNYGYTF,TGTGCCAGCTTCTCTAACTATGGCTACACCTTC
TRBD2,once,TRBV6-6,TRBJ2-7,CASRVSREVAYELYF,TGTGCCAGCAGGGTCTCGCGGGAGGTCGCCTACGAGCTGTACTTC
-,-,TRBV30,TRBJ2-7,CAWSLGPSEVYEQYF,TGTGCCTGGAGTCTAGGGCCATCCGAGGTCTACGAGCAGTACTTC
-,-,TRBV7-2,TRBJ1-1,CASSLQGRKAFF,TGTGCCAGCAGTCTACAGGGTAGGAAAGCTTTCTTT
-,many,TRBV5-1,TRBJ1-3,CASSVQGTGNTIYF,TGCGCCAGCTCAGTGCAGGGAACTGGAAACACCATATATTTT
TRBD2,many,TRBV20-1,TRBJ2-5,CSAREASGRYQETQYF,TGCAGTGCTAGAGAGGCTAGCGGGAGGTACCAAGAGACCCAGTACTTC
-,-,TRBV5-5,TRBJ1-1,CASSLLRGYTEAFF,TGTGCCAGCAGCTTACTAAGGGGTTACACTGAAGCTTTCTTT
-,-,TRBV5-1,TRBJ1-2,CASSKGSTNYGYTF,TGCGCCAGCAGCAAGGGGTCGACTAACTATGGCTACACCTTC
TRBD2,many,TRBV7-2,TRBJ2-3,CASSLAAGGGDTQYF,TGTGCCAGCAGCTTAGCAGCGGGCGGGGGAGATACGCAGTATTTT
-,once,TRBV19,TRBJ1-1,CASRQMNTEAFF,TGTGCCAGCAGACAGATGAACACTGAAGCTTTCTTT
-,-,TRBV21-1,TRBJ2-3,CAHNPIGLAGGPGTDTQYF,TGTGCCCACAACCCTATCGGACTAGCGGGAGGGCCGGGCACAGATACGCAGTATTTT
TRBD2,-,TRBV6-6,TRBJ2-3,CASSGTSGRSDTQYF,TGTGCCAGCAGCGGGACTAGCGGGAGATCAGATACGCAGTATTTT
-,few,TRBV7-2,TRBJ2-3,CASSFSGSHTDTQYF,TGTGCCAGCAGCTTCTCCGGGAGTCACACAGATACGCAGTATTTT
TRBD2,few,TRBV20-1,TRBJ2-3,CSARRLAGDATQYF,TGCAGTGCTAGGAGACTAGCGGGAGATGCTACGCAGTATTTT
TRBD2,many,TRBV25-1,TRBJ2-7,CASSALAGGYEQYF,TGTGCCAGCAGTGCCCTAGCGGGAGGCTACGAGCAGTACTTC
-,many,TRBV7-9,TRBJ2-4,CASRPDQSGAKNIQYF,TGTGCCAGCAGACCGGACCAGAGTGGTGCCAAAAACATTCAGTACTTC
TRBD1,few,TRBV6-1,TRBJ1-2,CASTMGPGQGLYGYTF,TGTGCCAGCACTATGGGGCCCGGACAGGGTCTCTATGGCTACACCTTC
-,-,TRBV7-8,TRBJ2-7,CASSKPTGIYEQYF,TGTGCCAGCAGCAAACCGACAGGTATCTACGAGCAGTACTTC
TRBD1,-,TRBV20-1,TRBJ1-2,CSAFVTGTASFYGYTF,TGCAGTGCCTTTGTCACCGGGACAGCGTCTTTCTATGGCTACACCTTC
TRBD1,-,TRBV28,TRBJ2-1,CASRDGTGSYNEQFF,TGTGCCAGCAGGGACGGGACAGGGTCCTACAATGAGCAGTTCTTC
-,few,TRBV5-5,TRBJ1-3,CASSLRLLSGNTIYF,TGTGCCAGCAGCTTGAGACTACTCTCTGGAAACACCATATATTTT
-,few,TRBV21-1,TRBJ2-3,CASSKARKRLSTDTQYF,TGTGCCAGCAGCAAAGCGAGGAAGCGGCTAAGCACAGATACGCAGTATTTT
-,-,TRBV5-1,TRBJ2-3,CASSLLGGSTDTQYF,TGCGCCAGCAGCTTGTTAGGGGGTAGCACAGATACGCAGTATTTT
TRBD1,many,TRBV6-2/TRBV6-3,TRBJ2-4,CASSHRQGTNIQYF,TGTGCCAGCAGCCACCGACAGGGGACAAACATTCAGTACTTC
-,-,TRBV7-9,TRBJ2-1,CASSLAEAGEQFF,TGTGCCAGCAGCTTAGCGGAGGCCGGTGAGCAGTTCTTC
TRBD2,medium-sized,TRBV4-2,TRBJ2-1,CASSQVPVAGGYNEQFF,TGTGCCAGCAGCCAAGTCCCCGTAGCGGGGGGTTACAATGAGCAGTTCTTC
TRBD1,few,TRBV28,TRBJ2-7,CASSPRTGAAYEQYF,TGTGCCAGCAGTCCCAGGACAGGGGCGGCCTACGAGCAGTACTTC
-,many,TRBV3-1,TRBJ2-4,CASSQEGTFVAKNIQYF,TGTGCCAGCAGCCAAGAGGGGACCTTTGTAGCCAAAAACATTCAGTACTTC
-,few,TRBV5-4,TRBJ2-2,CASSPNNRDRELFF,TGTGCCAGCAGCCCCAACAACAGGGACCGGGAGCTGTTTTTT
TRBD2,many,TRBV4-3,TRBJ2-5,CASSQGLAQETQYF,TGCGCCAGCAGCCAGGGACTAGCTCAAGAGACCCAGTACTTC
TRBD2,few,TRBV15,TRBJ2-7,CATSSGAGVYEQYF,TGTGCCACCAGCAGCGGGGCGGGAGTCTACGAGCAGTACTTC
TRBD2,-,TRBV6-6,TRBJ2-3,CASSYEGLAIDTQYF,TGTGCCAGCAGTTACGAGGGACTAGCGATAGATACGCAGTATTTT
TRBD2,many,TRBV5-1,TRBJ2-3,CASSSGLAGGRATDTQYF,TGCGCCAGCAGCTCGGGACTAGCGGGAGGAAGGGCCACAGATACGCAGTATTTT